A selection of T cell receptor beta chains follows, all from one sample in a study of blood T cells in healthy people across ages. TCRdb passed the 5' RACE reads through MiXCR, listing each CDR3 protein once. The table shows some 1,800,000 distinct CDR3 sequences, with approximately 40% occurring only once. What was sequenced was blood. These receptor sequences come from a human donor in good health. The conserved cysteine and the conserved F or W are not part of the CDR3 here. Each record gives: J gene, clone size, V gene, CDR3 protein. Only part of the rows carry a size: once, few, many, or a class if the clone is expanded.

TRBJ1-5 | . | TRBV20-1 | SVLLRDNQPQH
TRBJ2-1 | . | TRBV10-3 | AIEDSRNEQF
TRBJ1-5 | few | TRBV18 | ASSQMRNQPQH
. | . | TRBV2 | ASSERTGETQY
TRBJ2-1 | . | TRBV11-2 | ASSLDLSGGEAYNEQF
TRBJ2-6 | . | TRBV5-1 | ASSSETRSSGANVLT
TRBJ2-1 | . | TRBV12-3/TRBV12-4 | ASSSGLGQF
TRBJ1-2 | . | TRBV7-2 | ASSLVTGPYGYT
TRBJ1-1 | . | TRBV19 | ASISDSYTEAF
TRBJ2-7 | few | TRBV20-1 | SARDPGATSSYEQY
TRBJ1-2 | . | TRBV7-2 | ASSLGRRALPDYGYT
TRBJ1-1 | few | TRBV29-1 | SVGGQLSVTEAF
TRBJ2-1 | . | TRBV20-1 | SASSSIGDLRSSYNEQF
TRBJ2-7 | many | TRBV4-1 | ASSPPNRERFYEQY
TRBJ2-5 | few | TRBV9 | ASSGGVKETQY
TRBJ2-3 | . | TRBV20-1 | SARALRGVADTQY
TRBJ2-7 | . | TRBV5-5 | ASSLSPENSYEQY
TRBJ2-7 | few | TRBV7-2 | ASSLNTGSSYEQY
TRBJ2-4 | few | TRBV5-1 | AGSLVSAVGAKNIQY
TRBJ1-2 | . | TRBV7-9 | ASSTTGEIRGYT
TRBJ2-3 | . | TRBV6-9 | ASTELGGSTQY
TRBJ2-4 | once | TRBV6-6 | ASVASLAKNIQD
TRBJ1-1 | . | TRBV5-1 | ASSLAVEGTEAF
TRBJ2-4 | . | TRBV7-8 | ASSSTQDRVDIQY
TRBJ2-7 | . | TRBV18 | ASSPSDRVGSYEQY
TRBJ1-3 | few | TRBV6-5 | ASSLRGPGGNTIY
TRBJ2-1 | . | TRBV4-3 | ASSRLFLADNEQF
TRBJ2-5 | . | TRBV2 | ASSEASGGEETQY
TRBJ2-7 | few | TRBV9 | ASSVGGGKASSEQY
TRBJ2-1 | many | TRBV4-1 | ASSQGGPNEQF
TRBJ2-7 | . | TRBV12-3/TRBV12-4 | ADSSLGGSYEQY
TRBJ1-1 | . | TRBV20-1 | SARARRGYTEAF
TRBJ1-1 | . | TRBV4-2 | ASSQEGQGAEAF
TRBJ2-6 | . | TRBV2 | ASKGQVGSGANVLT
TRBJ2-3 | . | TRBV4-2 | ASSQVYLRDYSTDTQY
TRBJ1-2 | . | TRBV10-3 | AIRGDRGGDYGYT
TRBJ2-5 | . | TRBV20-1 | SARKRLAREQY
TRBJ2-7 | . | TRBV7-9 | ASSRTSGGAFGNEQY
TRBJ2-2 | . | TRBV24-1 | ATSDPTGSRNTGELF
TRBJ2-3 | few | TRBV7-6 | ASSPLWAGNRTDTQY
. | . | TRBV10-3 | AISGPVAGGNQETQY